This paragraph covers one TCR beta chain sequence. Its antigen is currently unknown. The TCR beta libraries were generated through quantitative 5'-RACE incorporating molecular barcodes. Using its own MiXCR run on the 5' RACE reads, TCRdb lists one record per CDR3 protein. The table includes about 390,000 distinct CDR3 sequences, about 22% detected once. This sample is drawn from a study of CD8 T cells in ankylosing spondylitis. General study findings and limits: Typical of ankylosing spondylitis blood, it appeared, was a TCR beta motif of roughly eight highly homologous variants.

CDR3 length: 15 amino acids. V was clipped by 4 bases and J by 0 bases, with 13 bases between them. The germline V gene has CDR1 SGHRS and CDR2 YFSETQ. This receptor was obtained from a male donor with ankylosing spondylitis. Material: blood, either unsorted or a sorted T cell fraction (not recorded which). The chain is built from TRBV5-1 and TRBJ1-1, with a tentative D call TRBD1 (5 bases). The DNA for the CDR3 is TGCGCCAGCAGCCCCACCCGGACACTGAACACTGAAGCTTTCTTT. Translating it yields CASSPTRTLNTEAFF.